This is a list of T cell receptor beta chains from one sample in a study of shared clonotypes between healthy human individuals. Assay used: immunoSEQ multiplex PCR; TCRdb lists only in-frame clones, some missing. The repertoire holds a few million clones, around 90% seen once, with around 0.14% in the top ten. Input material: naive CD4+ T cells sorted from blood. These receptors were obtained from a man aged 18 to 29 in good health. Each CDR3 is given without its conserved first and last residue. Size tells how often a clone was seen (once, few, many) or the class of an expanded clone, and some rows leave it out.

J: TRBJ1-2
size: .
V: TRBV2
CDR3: ASSIGLNYGYT

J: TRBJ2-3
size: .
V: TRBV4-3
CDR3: ASSQDSSSTDTQY

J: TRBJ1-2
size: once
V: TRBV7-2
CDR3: ASSLESRVERLANYGYT

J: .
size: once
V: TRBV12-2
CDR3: ASRGGGSTEPLYEQY

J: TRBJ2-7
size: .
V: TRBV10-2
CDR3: ASTLTPSGRAPEQY

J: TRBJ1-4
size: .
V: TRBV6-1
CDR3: ASREQGTNEKLF

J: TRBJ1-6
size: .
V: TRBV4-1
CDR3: ASSQEKGNRATRNSPLH

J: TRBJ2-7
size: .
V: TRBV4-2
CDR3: ASSQSQLGGNYEQY

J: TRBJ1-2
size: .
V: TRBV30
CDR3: AWTPWEGSHYGYT

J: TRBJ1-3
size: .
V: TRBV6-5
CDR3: ASTTPGVGNTIY

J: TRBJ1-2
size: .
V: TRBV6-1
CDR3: ASSDGQIYGYT